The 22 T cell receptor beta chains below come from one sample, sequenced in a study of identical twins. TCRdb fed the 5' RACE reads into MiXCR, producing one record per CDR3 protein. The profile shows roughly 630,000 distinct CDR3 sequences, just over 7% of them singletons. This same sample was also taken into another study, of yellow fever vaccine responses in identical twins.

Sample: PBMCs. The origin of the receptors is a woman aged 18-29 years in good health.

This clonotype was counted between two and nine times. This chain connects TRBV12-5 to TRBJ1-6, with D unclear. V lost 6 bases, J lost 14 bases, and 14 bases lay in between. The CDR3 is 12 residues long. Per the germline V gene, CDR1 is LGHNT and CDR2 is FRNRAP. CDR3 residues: CASGLDTLTLHF. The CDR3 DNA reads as TGTGCTAGTGGCCTCGACACCTTAACCCTCCACTTT.

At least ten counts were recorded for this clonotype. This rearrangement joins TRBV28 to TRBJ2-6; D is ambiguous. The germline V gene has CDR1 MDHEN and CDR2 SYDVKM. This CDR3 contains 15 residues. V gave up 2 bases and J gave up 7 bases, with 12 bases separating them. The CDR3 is CASSLPGSGANVLTF. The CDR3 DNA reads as TGTGCCAGCAGTTTACCGGGCAGTGGAGCCAACGTCCTGACTTTC.

Here the CDR3 DNA reads TGCAGTGCTAGTGCAGGGGCACCGGGACTAGCGGGAGGCAAGAACACCGGGGAGCTGTTTTTT. Translation: CSASAGAPGLAGGKNTGELFF. The V call is TRBV20-1, the J call TRBJ2-2, with TRBD2 matching 15 bases. V lost 3 bases and J lost 1; bases outside the gene matches: 15. Germline V CDR1 and CDR2: DFQATT, SNEGSKA (reference sequence). The CDR3 runs 21 residues.

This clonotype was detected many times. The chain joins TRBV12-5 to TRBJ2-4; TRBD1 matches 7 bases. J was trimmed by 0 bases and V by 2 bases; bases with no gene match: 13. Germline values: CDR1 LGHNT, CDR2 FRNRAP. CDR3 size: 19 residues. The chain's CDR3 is CASGLLLGTELLAKNIQYF. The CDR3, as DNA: TGTGCTAGTGGTTTGCTTCTCGGGACAGAACTACTAGCCAAAAACATTCAGTACTTC.

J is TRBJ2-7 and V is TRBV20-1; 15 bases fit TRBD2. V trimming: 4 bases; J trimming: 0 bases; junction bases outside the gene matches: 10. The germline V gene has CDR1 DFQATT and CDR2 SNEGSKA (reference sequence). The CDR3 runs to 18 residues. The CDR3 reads CSATRGTSGRMSSYEQYF. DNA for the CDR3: TGCAGTGCTACCCGCGGGACTAGCGGGAGGATGAGCTCCTACGAGCAGTACTTC.

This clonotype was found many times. CDR3 sequence reads: CASALQETQYF. CDR3 DNA: TGTGCCAGCGCCCTCCAAGAGACCCAGTACTTC. The V call is TRBV12-3 or TRBV12-4, the J call TRBJ2-5; D is unresolved. The V gene lost 8 bases and the J gene lost 1 base, with 5 bases spanning the gap. There are 11 residues in the CDR3.

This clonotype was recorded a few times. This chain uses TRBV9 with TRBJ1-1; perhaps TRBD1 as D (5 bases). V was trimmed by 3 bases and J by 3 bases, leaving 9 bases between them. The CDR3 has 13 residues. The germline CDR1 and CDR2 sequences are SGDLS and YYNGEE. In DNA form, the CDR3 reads TGTGCCAGCAGCGCCGTCAGGGACACTGAAGCTTTCTTT. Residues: CASSAVRDTEAFF.

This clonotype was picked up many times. The CDR3 DNA reads as TGTGCCAGCAGTCCGTCCCTGAAGACAGGACCCTACGAGCAGTACTTC. It translates to CASSPSLKTGPYEQYF. V is TRBV28 and J is TRBJ2-7; D is perhaps TRBD1 (6 bases). This CDR3 comprises 16 residues. Germline CDR1 and CDR2: MDHEN and SYDVKM. V was clipped by 5 bases and J by 2 bases, with 19 bases between them.

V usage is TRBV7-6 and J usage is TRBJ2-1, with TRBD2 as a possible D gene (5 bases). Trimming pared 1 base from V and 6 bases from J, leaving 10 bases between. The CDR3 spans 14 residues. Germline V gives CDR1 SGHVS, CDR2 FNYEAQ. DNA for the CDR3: TGTGCCAGCAGCTTAGGGACGGCGGGCAATGAGCAGTTCTTC. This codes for CASSLGTAGNEQFF.

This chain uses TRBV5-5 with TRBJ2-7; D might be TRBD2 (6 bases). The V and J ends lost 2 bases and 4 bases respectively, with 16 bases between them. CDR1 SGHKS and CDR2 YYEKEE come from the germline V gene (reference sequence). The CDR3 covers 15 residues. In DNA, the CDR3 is TGTGCCAGCAGCTTTGGCGGGGACCAAAGGTACGAGCAGTACTTC. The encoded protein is CASSFGGDQRYEQYF.

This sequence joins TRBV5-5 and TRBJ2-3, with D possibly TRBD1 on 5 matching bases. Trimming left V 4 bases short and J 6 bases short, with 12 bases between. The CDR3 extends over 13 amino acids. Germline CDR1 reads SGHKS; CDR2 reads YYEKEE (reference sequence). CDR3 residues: CASSPGAGDTQYF. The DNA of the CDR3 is TGTGCCAGCAGCCCTGGGGCCGGTGATACGCAGTATTTT. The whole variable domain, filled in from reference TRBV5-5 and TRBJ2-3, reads DAGVTQSPTHLIKTRGQQVTLRCSPISGHKSVSWYQQVLGQGPQFIFQYYEKEERGRGNFPDRFSARQFPNYSSELNVNALLLGDSALYLCASSPGAGDTQYFGPGTRLTVL.

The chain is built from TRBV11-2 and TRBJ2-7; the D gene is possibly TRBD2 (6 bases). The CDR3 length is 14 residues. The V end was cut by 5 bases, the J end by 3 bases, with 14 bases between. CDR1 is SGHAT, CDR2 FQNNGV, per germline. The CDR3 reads CASSQLGGGYEQYV. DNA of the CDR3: TGTGCCAGCAGCCAGCTTGGGGGAGGCTACGAGCAGTACGTC.

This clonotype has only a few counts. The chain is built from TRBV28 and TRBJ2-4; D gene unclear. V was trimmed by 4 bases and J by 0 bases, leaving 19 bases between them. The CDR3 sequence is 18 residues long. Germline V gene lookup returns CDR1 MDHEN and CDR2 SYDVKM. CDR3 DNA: TGTGCCAGCAGTTCGCCCGGGTTCCGGATACTAGCCAAAAACATTCAGTACTTC. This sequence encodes CASSSPGFRILAKNIQYF.

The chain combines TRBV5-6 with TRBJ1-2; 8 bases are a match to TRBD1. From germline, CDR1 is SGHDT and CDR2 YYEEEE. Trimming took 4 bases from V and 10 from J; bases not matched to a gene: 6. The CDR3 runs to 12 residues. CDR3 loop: CASSQLDRDYTF. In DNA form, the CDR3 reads TGTGCCAGCAGCCAGCTGGACAGGGACTACACCTTC.

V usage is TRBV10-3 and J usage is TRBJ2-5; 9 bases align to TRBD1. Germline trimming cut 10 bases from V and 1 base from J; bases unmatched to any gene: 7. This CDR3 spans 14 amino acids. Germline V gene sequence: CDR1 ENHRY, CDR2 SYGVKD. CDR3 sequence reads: CATRTGEIQETQYF. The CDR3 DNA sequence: TGTGCCACGCGGACAGGGGAAATCCAAGAGACCCAGTACTTC.

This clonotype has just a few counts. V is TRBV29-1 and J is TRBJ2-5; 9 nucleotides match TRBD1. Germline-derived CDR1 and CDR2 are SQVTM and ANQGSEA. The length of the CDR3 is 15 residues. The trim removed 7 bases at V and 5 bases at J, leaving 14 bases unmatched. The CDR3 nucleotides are TGCAGCGGCCAACGTGCACAGGGGGCGAGGGAGACCCAGTACTTC. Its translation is CSGQRAQGARETQYF.

CDR3 coding DNA: TGTGCCACCAGCAGATCCCCGAGCGGGGAGCTAGCCAAAAACATTCAGTACTTC. Protein sequence: CATSRSPSGELAKNIQYF. The chain links TRBV15 to TRBJ2-4; 7 bases are shared with TRBD2. CDR3 length equals 18 residues. Germline trimming cut 2 bases from V and 0 bases from J; bases unmatched to any gene: 10. Per the germline V gene, CDR1 is LNHNV and CDR2 is YYDKDF (reference sequence). The variable domain in full, completed from reference TRBV15 and TRBJ2-4, reads DAMVIQNPRYQVTQFGKPVTLSCSQTLNHNVMYWYQQKSSQAPKLLFHYYDKDFNNEADTPDNFQSRRPNTSFCFLDIRSPGLGDTAMYLCATSRSPSGELAKNIQYFGAGTRLSVL.

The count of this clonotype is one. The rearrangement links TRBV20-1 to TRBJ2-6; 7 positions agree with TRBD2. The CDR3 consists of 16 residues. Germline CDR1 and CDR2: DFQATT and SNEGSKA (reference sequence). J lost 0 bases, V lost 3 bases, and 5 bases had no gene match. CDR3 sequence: CSASLAETSGANVLTF. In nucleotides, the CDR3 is TGCAGTGCTAGTCTAGCGGAGACCTCTGGGGCCAACGTCCTGACTTTC.

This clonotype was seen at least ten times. This CDR3 is CASSLKGKADTQYF. As DNA, the CDR3 is TGTGCCAGCAGCTTAAAGGGGAAGGCAGATACGCAGTATTTT. V gene TRBV7-7 combines with J gene TRBJ2-3, with a possible D match to TRBD1 (5 bases). Per germline, CDR1 SSHAT and CDR2 FNYEAQ (reference sequence). V was trimmed by 2 bases and J by 4 bases, leaving 10 bases between them. The CDR3 spans 14 residues.

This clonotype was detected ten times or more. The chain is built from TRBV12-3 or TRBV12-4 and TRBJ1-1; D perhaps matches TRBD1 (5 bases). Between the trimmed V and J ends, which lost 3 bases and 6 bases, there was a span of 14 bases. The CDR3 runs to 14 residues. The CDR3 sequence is CASSFRGRASEAFF. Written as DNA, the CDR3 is TGTGCCAGCAGTTTCCGTGGCAGGGCGTCTGAAGCTTTCTTT.

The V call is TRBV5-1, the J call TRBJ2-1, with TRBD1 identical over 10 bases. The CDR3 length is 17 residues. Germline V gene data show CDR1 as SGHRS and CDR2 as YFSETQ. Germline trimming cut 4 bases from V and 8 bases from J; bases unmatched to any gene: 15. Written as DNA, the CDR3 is TGCGCCAGCAGCCCGAGGACAGGGGGATATCATGGGGATGAGCAGTTCTTC. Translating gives CASSPRTGGYHGDEQFF.

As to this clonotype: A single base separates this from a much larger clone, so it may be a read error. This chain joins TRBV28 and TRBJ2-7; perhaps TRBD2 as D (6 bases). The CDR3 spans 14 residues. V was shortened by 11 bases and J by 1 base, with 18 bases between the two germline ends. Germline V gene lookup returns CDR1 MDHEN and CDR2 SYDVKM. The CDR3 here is CADIPGTSSYEQYF. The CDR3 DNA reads TGTGCCGACATTCCGGGGACTTCATCCTACGAGCAGTACTTC.